The clone carrying this TCR beta chain occurred a few times. Its antigen is currently unknown. Germline V gene sequence: CDR1 MNHEY, CDR2 SVGAGI. Trimming removed 5 bases from V and 6 bases from J, with 16 bases in between. This CDR3 spans 14 amino acids. Isolated RNA was reverse transcribed in full, so expressed TCRB transcripts were sequenced. Sequencing used immunoSEQ multiplex PCR; TCRdb keeps in-frame clones, though not all of them. The data contain 300,000 to 350,000 clones, 9.3% of them singletons. The record originates from a study of beta chain features in type 1 diabetes. Every donor provided one heparinised blood draw, which averaged around 120 mL. Purity exceeding 98% was reached by all sorted populations. Broader study findings: Shorter TCRB CDR3s, moderately but significantly so, marked every one of the four CD4+ subsets in Type 1 diabetes patients. Comparison showed that naive, central memory and Treg TCRB repertoires appeared more similar among patients than among healthy donors.

This chain uses TRBV6-5 with TRBJ1-2; D call uncertain. This TCR derives from a man aged 25-45 years with type 1 diabetes. The sample taken for sequencing was central memory CD4+ T cells from blood. CDR3: CASSERGGSDGYTF. The CDR3 region has the DNA TGTGCCAGCAGTGAACGGGGAGGTTCGGATGGCTACACCTTC.